What follows describes a single T cell receptor (beta chain). The data were obtained in a study of blood T cell repertoires in COVID-19. Germline V gene lookup returns CDR1 MGHRA and CDR2 YSYEKL. Trimming took 0 bases from V and 0 from J, leaving 15 bases between them. The CDR3 has 17 amino acids. The protocol was immunoSEQ multiplex PCR, while the TCRdb copy is restricted to in-frame clones and leaves out a portion. In the table there are around 100,000 clones, roughly nine tenths of which are singletons. This receptor was taken from a human donor with active COVID-19. The donor label of this sample is uncertain. V and J are TRBV4-1 and TRBJ2-7; a weak D match, TRBD2 (5 bases). The sequenced sample consisted of peripheral blood. The CDR3: CASSQDQGRLSSYEQYF. CDR3 bases: TGCGCCAGCAGCCAAGATCAAGGCCGACTATCCTCCTACGAGCAGTACTTC.